A single sample is the source of the 10 T cell receptor beta chains below, sequenced in a study of blood T cell repertoires in COVID-19. Assay: immunoSEQ multiplex PCR; the TCRdb copy retains only in-frame clones and omits some. The sample yields roughly 250,000 clones, just over 90% seen once. The source material was PBMCs or T cells enriched from blood (not recorded which). The receptor set was obtained from a woman younger than 35 who had recovered from COVID-19.

The count of this clone is one. The V and J genes are TRBV27 and TRBJ1-2; possible D gene TRBD1, 6 bases. Deletions cut 2 bases from V and 4 bases from J, with 14 bases between. CDR3 length equals 15 residues. The V gene's germline CDR1 is MNHEY and CDR2 SMNVEV (reference sequence). DNA of the CDR3: TGTGCCAGCAGTTTAGGCGGGGGCTCGATCTATGGCTACACCTTC. It encodes CASSLGGGSIYGYTF.

This clone was observed a single time. V gene TRBV3-1 (or the pseudogene TRBV3-2) combines with J gene TRBJ2-7; 12 bases are a match to TRBD1. Germline loops: CDR1 LGHDT, CDR2 YNNKEL (reference sequence). The trim removed 4 bases at V and 3 bases at J, leaving 4 bases unmatched. The CDR3 extends over 15 amino acids. CDR3 loop: CASSRGTGGFYEQYF. The CDR3, as DNA: TGTGCCAGCAGCCGAGGGACAGGGGGCTTCTACGAGCAGTACTTC.

J is TRBJ1-2 and V is TRBV10-3; D possibly corresponds to TRBD1 (5 bases). Trimming removed 3 bases from V and 3 bases from J, with 17 bases in between. The CDR3 runs to 16 residues. CDR1 and CDR2 (germline): ENHRY, SYGVKD. CDR3: CAISEKSDNGDYGYTF. CDR3 DNA: TGTGCCATCAGTGAAAAGTCGGACAATGGAGACTATGGCTACACCTTC.

The V call is TRBV9, the J call TRBJ2-3, with 7 bases lining up with TRBD1. Germline values: CDR1 SGDLS, CDR2 YYNGEE. This CDR3 has 15 amino acids. Germline trimming cut 4 bases from V and 7 bases from J; bases unmatched to any gene: 12. CDR3 sequence reads: CASSPQVGGPNTQYF. Here the CDR3 DNA reads TGTGCCAGCAGCCCCCAGGTAGGGGGCCCCAATACGCAGTATTTT.

This clone was seen just once. The CDR3 coding sequence is TGTGCCAGCAGTTGGGGGACATCGAACACTGAAGCTTTCTTT. It is translated as CASSWGTSNTEAFF. The rearrangement uses TRBV6-5 and TRBJ1-1; a possible D gene is TRBD1 (6 bases). The CDR3 is 14 amino acids. The V end was cut by 4 bases, the J end by 1 base, with 10 bases between. Germline CDR1 reads MNHEY; CDR2 reads SVGAGI.

DNA of the CDR3: TGTGCCAGCAGCTTAGGGACAGGGAACTCTGGAAACACCATATATTTT. Its protein product is CASSLGTGNSGNTIYF. The J gene is TRBJ1-3, the V gene TRBV13; 7 bases map to TRBD1. After removal of 0 bases from V and 0 bases from J, the junction contained 2 bases not matched to a gene. Germline assignment: CDR1 PRHDT and CDR2 FYEKMQ (reference sequence). The CDR3 is made up of 16 amino acids.

The V call is TRBV27, the J call TRBJ2-7, with a weak D call TRBD1 (6 bases). Trimming took 4 bases from V and 2 from J, leaving 18 bases between them. This CDR3 has 16 residues. Germline V gene data show CDR1 as MNHEY and CDR2 as SMNVEV (reference sequence). The CDR3 nucleotides are TGTGCCAGCAGTTCATACCGGGGCAGGGGTACCTACGAGCAGTACTTC. It encodes CASSSYRGRGTYEQYF.

The chain has TRBV5-1 and TRBJ2-7, with 7 nucleotides matching TRBD1. Germline V gene lookup returns CDR1 SGHRS and CDR2 YFSETQ. V lost 2 bases, J lost 6 bases, and 11 bases stayed unmatched. The CDR3 covers 15 residues. CDR3 sequence (DNA): TGCGCCAGCAGCTTAGCCGACAGGGTAGGTTCCGAGCAGTACTTC. This translates into CASSLADRVGSEQYF.

This clone has only one observation. J is TRBJ1-1 and V is TRBV4-1; D is unclear. V lost 1 base and J lost 1, with 4 bases in between. Per the germline V gene, CDR1 is MGHRA and CDR2 is YSYEKL. CDR3 length: 13 amino acids. CDR3 nucleotide sequence: TGCGCCAGCAGCCAAGTTCAGAACACTGAAGCTTTCTTT. Its translation is CASSQVQNTEAFF.

V usage is TRBV6-5 and J usage is TRBJ2-1; TRBD1 aligns across 9 bases. The V and J ends lost 4 bases and 7 bases, in that order; junction bases with no gene match: 11. This CDR3 has 16 amino acids. Germline V gene data show CDR1 as MNHEY and CDR2 as SVGAGI. CDR3 loop: CASSFQRGTGTNEQFF. CDR3 in DNA: TGTGCCAGCAGTTTCCAAAGGGGGACAGGGACAAATGAGCAGTTCTTC.